Included here is one T cell receptor (beta chain) sequence, with context. Its target is unknown. Relative to the germline gene, one junction end is altered; a read error may explain this. This sample is part of a study of cytomegalovirus exposure and HLA in healthy donors. Study-wide findings and caveats: Researchers reported in a later analysis that a missense DCLRE1C variant was tied to TCR beta V- and J-gene trimming. Researchers reported in a later analysis that common viral pathogens appeared linked to several top clusters.

This CDR3 region has 13 residues. Per germline, CDR1 MDHEN and CDR2 SYDVKM. In the PCR, 60 Vbeta and 13 Jbeta primers were used. Generated by immunoSEQ multiplex PCR, the TCRdb table keeps only in-frame clones and is missing some. The table includes about 140,000 clones, around 75% detected once. This TCR was recovered from a man in his thirties or forties in good health and CMV-seronegative. The sequenced sample consisted of PBMCs. The rearrangement uses TRBV28 and TRBJ1-2; D perhaps matches TRBD1 (5 bases). The CDR3: CASTWGTNYGHTF. CDR3 DNA: TGTGCCAGCACTTGGGGGACTAACTATGGCCACACCTTC.